Reported below is one T cell receptor beta chain. Researchers ran immunoSEQ v3.0 at survey level. Profiling relied on immunoSEQ multiplex PCR, and the TCRdb table lists in-frame clones only, not all of them. Here the sample spans more than 20,000 clones, 82% being singletons. Germline V CDR1 and CDR2: MNHEY, SVGAGI. Trimming took 0 bases from V and 5 from J; bases not matched to a gene: 3. The CDR3 loop spans 15 amino acids. This entry belongs to a study of long-term antiretroviral therapy in people with HIV. The chain links TRBV6-5 to TRBJ2-2; 7 nucleotides align to TRBD2. The source material was unsorted PBMCs, sampled 0.5 years after starting antiretroviral therapy. The clonotype comes from a young man with HIV. Written as DNA, the CDR3 is TGTGCCAGCAGTTACTCGGGAGGGGCGACCGGGGAGCTGTTTTTT. Its protein is CASSYSGGATGELFF.